The 31 T cell receptor beta chains below come from one sample, sequenced in a study of cytomegalovirus exposure and HLA in healthy donors. 60 Vbeta and 13 Jbeta primers were used in PCR. Libraries were prepared by immunoSEQ multiplex PCR; TCRdb keeps only in-frame clonotypes and omits some of them. The sample has some 65,000 clones, just over 65% seen once; the top ten hold approximately 10%. The sample comprised PBMCs. These receptors were collected from a woman in her twenties or thirties in good health and CMV-seronegative.

The chain employs TRBV4-1 and TRBJ2-2, with TRBD1 matching over 7 bases. This CDR3 comprises 16 residues. V was pared by 5 bases and J by 4 bases, with 10 bases of the junction left unmatched. CDR1 and CDR2 from the germline V gene are MGHRA and YSYEKL. The CDR3 DNA sequence: TGCGCCAGCAGCAGGGGGCCCCTTCCGGGCACCGGGGAGCTGTTTTTT. It translates to CASSRGPLPGTGELFF.

This clone was detected a few times. The chain is built from TRBV6-1 and TRBJ1-1; D is unresolved. This CDR3 comprises 14 residues. V was trimmed by 9 bases and J by 6 bases, leaving 20 bases between them. Germline CDR1 reads MNHNS; CDR2 reads SASEGT. The CDR3 region is CASCPYGLASEAFF. The CDR3 DNA is TGTGCCAGTTGCCCCTACGGACTGGCCTCTGAAGCTTTCTTT.

The chain has TRBV5-1 and TRBJ2-3; D is perhaps TRBD1 (6 bases). CDR3 length equals 15 residues. Germline V gene lookup returns CDR1 SGHRS and CDR2 YFSETQ. V was pared by 1 base and J by 5 bases, with 14 bases between. The CDR3 DNA sequence: TGCGCCAGCAGCTTGTACACAGGGAGCGGAGATACGCAGTATTTT. This sequence encodes CASSLYTGSGDTQYF.

The chain links TRBV14 to TRBJ1-2; tentatively, D is TRBD1 (5 bases). The CDR3 has 13 residues. The germline CDR1 and CDR2 sequences are SGHDN and FVKESK. V was clipped by 2 bases and J by 1 base, with 5 bases between them. The CDR3 DNA sequence: TGTGCCAGCAGCCAACAGGGTAACTATGGCTACACCTTC. Translated: CASSQQGNYGYTF.

The genes are TRBV12-2 and TRBJ1-6; TRBD1, the table's D call, was not compared with the DNA. TRBV12-2 represents a pseudogene. The CDR3 extends over 15 amino acids. The CDR3 sequence is CASRSRGQINSPLHF. CDR3 in DNA: TGTGCAAGTCGCTCACGGGGACAGATTAATTCACCCCTCCACTTT.

The V gene is TRBV4-1, the J gene TRBJ2-2; 14 bases agree with TRBD2. CDR3 length equals 16 residues. With V trimmed by 2 bases and J by 7 bases, 3 bases remained unmatched. In germline, CDR1 is MGHRA, CDR2 YSYEKL. The CDR3 coding sequence is TGCGCCAGCAGCCAACCGACTAGCGGGGGGGTCGGGGAGCTGTTTTTT. This encodes CASSQPTSGGVGELFF.

The J gene is TRBJ2-7, the V gene TRBV29-1; TRBD1 matches 11 bases. Germline V gives CDR1 SQVTM, CDR2 ANQGSEA. The trim removed 7 bases at V and 6 bases at J, leaving 2 bases unmatched. The CDR3 sequence is 11 residues long. CDR3 DNA: TGCAGCGGGGACAGGGGGGGCGAGCAGTACTTC. Its translation: CSGDRGGEQYF.

This clone has only a few counts. The chain joins TRBV12-5 to TRBJ1-1, with TRBD1 matching over 11 bases. The V gene end was trimmed by 0 bases and the J gene end by 5 bases; junction bases not matched to a gene: 8. Germline assignment: CDR1 LGHNT and CDR2 FRNRAP. This CDR3 has 17 amino acids. CDR3 region: CASGLVQGQGGRTEAFF. Written as DNA, the CDR3 is TGTGCTAGTGGTTTGGTGCAGGGACAGGGGGGGAGGACTGAAGCTTTCTTT.

The V and J genes are TRBV2 and TRBJ2-7; TRBD2 is a possible D gene (5 bases). This CDR3 is 12 amino acids long. The V end lost 3 bases, the J end lost 6 bases, and 9 bases lay between the germline ends. CDR1 is SNHLY, CDR2 FYNNEI, per germline. This CDR3 is CASSEYEGEQYF. CDR3 DNA: TGTGCCAGCAGTGAGTACGAGGGCGAGCAGTACTTC.

V gene TRBV6-5 combines with J gene TRBJ1-2; the match to TRBD1 covers 8 bases. Trimming removed 7 bases from V and 4 bases from J; junction bases left unmatched: 5. This CDR3 has 13 amino acids. Germline V gene data show CDR1 as MNHEY and CDR2 as SVGAGI. CDR3 in DNA: TGTGCCAGCACCTCGGGACAGGCCTATGGCTACACCTTC. It specifies CASTSGQAYGYTF.

In its sample, this clone was seen a few times. The chain is built from TRBV18 and TRBJ1-3, with D hard to call. CDR1 and CDR2 from the germline V gene are KGHSH and LQKENI. V gave up 4 bases and J gave up 0 bases, with 22 bases separating them. This CDR3 region has 19 residues. The CDR3 sequence is CASSLITLDGDYSGNTIYF. The CDR3 DNA reads TGTGCCAGCTCACTAATCACTTTGGACGGAGACTACTCTGGAAACACCATATATTTT.

The genes are TRBV5-8 and TRBJ1-1; D unresolved. CDR1 is SGHTS, CDR2 YDEGEE, per germline. Trimming removed 4 bases from V and 4 bases from J, with 14 bases in between. The CDR3 has 14 residues. The CDR3 DNA reads TGTGCCAGCAGCCCGGGAAGGGTGAGCACTGAAGCTTTCTTT. Translated, it gives CASSPGRVSTEAFF.

This clone was observed a single time. The V gene is TRBV14, the J gene TRBJ2-7; D possibly corresponds to TRBD1 (6 bases). Germline values: CDR1 SGHDN, CDR2 FVKESK. There are 14 residues in the CDR3. Trimming left V 1 base short and J 2 bases short, with 9 bases between. CDR3 sequence (DNA): TGTGCCAGCAGCCAAGCCAGGGGACCCTACGAGCAGTACTTC. Its protein is CASSQARGPYEQYF.

The chain is built from TRBV5-1 and TRBJ2-5; 8 bases align to TRBD2. In germline, CDR1 is SGHRS, CDR2 YFSETQ. J was trimmed by 4 bases and V by 0 bases; bases with no gene match: 8. The CDR3 loop spans 16 amino acids. CDR3 protein: CASSLEAAGGSETQYF. Here the CDR3 DNA reads TGCGCCAGCAGCTTGGAGGCGGCGGGGGGTTCAGAGACCCAGTACTTC.

Only a few counts were recorded for this clone. This rearrangement joins TRBV4-1 to TRBJ1-5; D ambiguous. CDR1 MGHRA and CDR2 YSYEKL come from the germline V gene. This CDR3 region has 14 residues. The V and J ends lost 1 base and 0 bases respectively, with 4 bases between them. CDR3 nucleotides: TGCGCCAGCAGCCAAGTTAATAGCAATCAGCCCCAGCATTTT. It codes for CASSQVNSNQPQHF.

The CDR3 reads CASSPGLAGGPWNEQFF. DNA for the CDR3: TGTGCCAGCAGCCCGGGACTAGCGGGGGGGCCATGGAATGAGCAGTTCTTC. V and J are TRBV7-6 and TRBJ2-1; TRBD2 aligns across 16 bases. The V and J ends lost 5 bases and 7 bases, in that order; junction bases with no gene match: 8. CDR3 size: 17 residues. The germline V gene has CDR1 SGHVS and CDR2 FNYEAQ.

The chain joins TRBV7-8 to TRBJ1-5; D might be TRBD1 (5 bases). The CDR3 runs 15 residues. Trimming took off 1 base at V and 7 bases at J, with 14 bases between the two ends. From germline, CDR1 is SGHVS and CDR2 FQNEAQ. In DNA form, the CDR3 reads TGTGCCAGCAGCTTAGTGGGGCGAGCGGGGCAGCCCCAGCATTTT. It specifies CASSLVGRAGQPQHF.

The chain combines TRBV19 with TRBJ1-2, with D possibly matching TRBD1 (6 bases). CDR1 is LNHDA, CDR2 SQIVND, per germline (reference sequence). Trimming removed 9 bases at V and 14 bases at J, with 22 bases between. The CDR3 sequence is 12 residues long. The CDR3, as DNA: TGTGCCAGCCATCTGGGGGCAGGGGATAAGACCTTC. Protein sequence: CASHLGAGDKTF.

The chain has TRBV5-1 and TRBJ2-5; D ambiguous. The V end was cut by 1 base, the J end by 4 bases, with 14 bases between. Germline V gives CDR1 SGHRS, CDR2 YFSETQ. The CDR3 spans 15 residues. The DNA for the CDR3 is TGCGCCAGCAGCTTGAATACAGTTCTCCCAGAGACCCAGTACTTC. Protein: CASSLNTVLPETQYF. Full variable domain (outside the CDR3, taken from reference TRBV5-1 and TRBJ2-5): KAGVTQTPRYLIKTRGQQVTLSCSPISGHRSVSWYQQTPGQGLQFLFEYFSETQRNKGNFPGRFSGRQFSNSRSEMNVSTLELGDSALYLCASSLNTVLPETQYFGPGTRLLVL.

This sequence joins TRBV2 and TRBJ1-5, with TRBD1 identical over 9 bases. Germline V gives CDR1 SNHLY, CDR2 FYNNEI. V gave up 2 bases and J gave up 5 bases; unmatched junction bases: 4. The CDR3 extends over 15 amino acids. CDR3 in DNA: TGTGCCAGCAGTGAAATGGGGACAGGGTATCAGCCCCAGCATTTT. It translates to CASSEMGTGYQPQHF.

This clone showed up just a few times. The gene calls are TRBV5-8 and TRBJ1-4, with TRBD1 matching 7 bases. Per germline, CDR1 SGHTS and CDR2 YDEGEE. V lost 2 bases and J lost 3; bases outside the gene matches: 1. The CDR3 is 14 amino acids. CDR3 protein: CASSFGTANEKLFF. CDR3 in DNA: TGTGCCAGCAGCTTCGGGACAGCTAATGAAAAACTGTTTTTT.

The chain joins TRBV14 to TRBJ1-2; D is uncertain. The CDR3 is 15 amino acids. Germline CDR1 reads SGHDN; CDR2 reads FVKESK. Deletions cut 0 bases from V and 7 bases from J, with 15 bases between. The CDR3 spells CASSQDLEGSSGYTF. The CDR3 region has the DNA TGTGCCAGCAGCCAAGATCTGGAGGGTTCAAGTGGCTACACCTTC.

The chain has TRBV5-6 and TRBJ2-1; 8 bases fit TRBD1. Germline assignment: CDR1 SGHDT and CDR2 YYEEEE. J lost 4 bases, V lost 0 bases, and 3 bases had no gene match. The CDR3 sequence is 15 residues long. As DNA, the CDR3 is TGTGCCAGCAGCTTGGGGACAGGGAATTACAATGAGCAGTTCTTC. It specifies CASSLGTGNYNEQFF.

The rearrangement links TRBV9 to TRBJ1-2, with D maybe TRBD1 (5 bases). V dropped 3 bases and J dropped 4 bases, with 25 bases sitting between them. This CDR3 has 18 residues. The germline V gene has CDR1 SGDLS and CDR2 YYNGEE. The chain's CDR3 is CASSAGTQAGWSSYGYTF. The CDR3 coding sequence is TGTGCCAGCAGCGCTGGAACCCAGGCAGGGTGGTCTAGCTATGGCTACACCTTC.

The chain combines TRBV28 with TRBJ1-5; TRBD1 agrees at 8 bases. The CDR3 extends over 16 amino acids. Germline values: CDR1 MDHEN, CDR2 SYDVKM. The V segment lost 2 bases and the J segment 6 bases; nucleotides outside the gene matches: 9. The DNA for the CDR3 is TGTGCCAGCAGTTTAGGGAGTCACAGGGGGGGTCAGCCCCAGCATTTT. Translation: CASSLGSHRGGQPQHF.

This clone was seen more than once but under ten times. This chain links TRBV7-9 with TRBJ2-7; 7 positions agree with TRBD1. This CDR3 has 14 residues. Trimming removed 6 bases from V and 3 bases from J; junction bases left unmatched: 8. Germline V gene sequence: CDR1 SEHNR, CDR2 FQNEAQ (reference sequence). CDR3 amino acids: CASRPRDRSYEQYV. The CDR3 bases are TGTGCCAGCAGACCAAGGGACAGAAGCTACGAGCAGTACGTC.

J is TRBJ1-1 and V is TRBV5-6, with D maybe TRBD1 (5 bases). The CDR3 is made up of 15 amino acids. CDR1 SGHDT and CDR2 YYEEEE come from the germline V gene. The germline V and J ends were trimmed by 0 bases and 3 bases, with 12 bases remaining between them. DNA for the CDR3: TGTGCCAGCAGCTTGGGGGCAGGGTGGTACACTGAAGCTTTCTTT. Translated: CASSLGAGWYTEAFF.

The rearrangement links TRBV5-1 to TRBJ2-2, with 8 positions matching TRBD2. This CDR3 spans 15 amino acids. V trimming: 0 bases; J trimming: 4 bases; junction bases outside the gene matches: 2. CDR1 is SGHRS, CDR2 YFSETQ, per germline. This CDR3 reads CASSLVLAGTGELFF. DNA for the CDR3: TGCGCCAGCAGCTTGGTGCTAGCGGGCACCGGGGAGCTGTTTTTT.

This clone was detected only a few times. The CDR3 here is CASGTRESYEQYF. CDR3 bases: TGTGCCAGCGGGACTAGGGAGTCCTACGAGCAGTACTTC. The rearrangement links TRBV2 to TRBJ2-7, with 8 bases fitting TRBD2. The germline V gene encodes CDR1 SNHLY and CDR2 FYNNEI. The CDR3 runs to 13 residues. J was trimmed by 1 base and V by 8 bases; bases with no gene match: 4.

This clone appeared a single time. The V gene is TRBV18, the J gene TRBJ1-1, with TRBD1 as a possible D gene (6 bases). This CDR3 comprises 14 residues. CDR1 and CDR2 from the germline V gene are KGHSH and LQKENI. The V gene lost 4 bases and the J gene lost 3 bases, with 12 bases spanning the gap. The CDR3 coding sequence is TGTGCCAGCTCACAAAACCCAGGGGACACTGAAGCTTTCTTT. Protein sequence: CASSQNPGDTEAFF.

In this sample, this clone turned up a few times. V and J are TRBV7-6 and TRBJ2-2; D call uncertain. Germline CDR1 and CDR2: SGHVS and FNYEAQ. V was pared by 5 bases and J by 0 bases, with 4 bases between. This CDR3 region has 13 residues. The CDR3 loop reads CASSISNTGELFF. CDR3 coding DNA: TGTGCCAGCAGCATCTCGAACACCGGGGAGCTGTTTTTT.